The sample holds a few counts of the clone carrying this T cell receptor beta chain. Antigen unknown. Treatment noted: AdE1-LMPpoly-expanded autologous EBV-specific T-cell therapy followed by anti-PD-1 nivolumab. The data were taken from a study of EBV T-cell therapy then PD-1 blockade in nasopharyngeal carcinoma. Assay: immunoSEQ multiplex PCR; the TCRdb copy retains only in-frame clones and omits some. The sample has about 22,000 clones, approximately 83% seen once; the top ten hold 20% to 25%. The CDR3 is 13 residues long. V was clipped by 6 bases and J by 6 bases; unmatched bases: 4. Germline V gene data show CDR1 as MNHEY and CDR2 as SMNVEV (reference sequence).

The sequence came from a man aged 35 to 55 with nasopharyngeal carcinoma. The V and J genes are TRBV27 and TRBJ1-1, with 10 bases matching TRBD1. The sample in question was CD8+ T cells from blood, obtained at day -245 from a patient whose treatment included autologous EBV-specific T cells and nivolumab. The CDR3 here is CASRPGQGPEAFF. The CDR3 DNA is TGTGCCAGCAGGCCGGGACAGGGGCCTGAAGCTTTCTTT.